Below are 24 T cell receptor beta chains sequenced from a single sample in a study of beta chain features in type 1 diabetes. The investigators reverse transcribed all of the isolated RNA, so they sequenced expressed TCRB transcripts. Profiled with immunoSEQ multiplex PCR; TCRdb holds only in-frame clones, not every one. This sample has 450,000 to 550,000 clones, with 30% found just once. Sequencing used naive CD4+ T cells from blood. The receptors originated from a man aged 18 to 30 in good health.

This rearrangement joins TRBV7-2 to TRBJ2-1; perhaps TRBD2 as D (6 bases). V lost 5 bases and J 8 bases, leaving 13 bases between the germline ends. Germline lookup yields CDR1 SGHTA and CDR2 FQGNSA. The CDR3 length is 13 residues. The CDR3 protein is CASSRTREYEQFF. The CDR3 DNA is TGTGCCAGCAGCCGGACGCGGGAATATGAGCAGTTCTTC.

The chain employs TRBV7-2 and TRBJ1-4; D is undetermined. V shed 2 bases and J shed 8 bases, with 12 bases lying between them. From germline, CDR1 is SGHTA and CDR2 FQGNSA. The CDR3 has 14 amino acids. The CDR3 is CASSLTRGGEKLFF. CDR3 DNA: TGTGCCAGCAGCTTAACCCGGGGAGGCGAAAAACTGTTTTTT.

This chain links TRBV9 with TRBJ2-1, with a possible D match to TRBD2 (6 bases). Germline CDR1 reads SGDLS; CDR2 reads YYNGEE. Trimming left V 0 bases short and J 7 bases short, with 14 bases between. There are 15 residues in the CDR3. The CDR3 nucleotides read TGTGCCAGCAGCGTAGCGGGAGTTAAGGAAAATGAGCAGTTCTTC. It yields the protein CASSVAGVKENEQFF.

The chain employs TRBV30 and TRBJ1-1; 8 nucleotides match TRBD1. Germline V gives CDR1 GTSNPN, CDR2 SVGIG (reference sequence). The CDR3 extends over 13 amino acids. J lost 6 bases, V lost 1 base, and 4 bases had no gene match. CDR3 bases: TGTGCCTGGAGTGGGACAGGGATCGCTGAAGCTTTCTTT. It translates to CAWSGTGIAEAFF.

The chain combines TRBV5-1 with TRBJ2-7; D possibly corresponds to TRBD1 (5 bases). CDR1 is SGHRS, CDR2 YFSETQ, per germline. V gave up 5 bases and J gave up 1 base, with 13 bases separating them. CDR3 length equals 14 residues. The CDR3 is CASSWADRSYEQYF. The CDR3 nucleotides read TGCGCCAGCAGTTGGGCCGACAGATCCTACGAGCAGTACTTC.

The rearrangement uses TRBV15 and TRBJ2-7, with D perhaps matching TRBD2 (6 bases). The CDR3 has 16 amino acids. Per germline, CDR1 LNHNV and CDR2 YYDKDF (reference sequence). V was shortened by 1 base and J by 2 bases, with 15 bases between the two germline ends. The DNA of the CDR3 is TGTGCCACCAGCAGAGTAGCGGAAAGCATAACCTACGAGCAGTACTTC. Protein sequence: CATSRVAESITYEQYF. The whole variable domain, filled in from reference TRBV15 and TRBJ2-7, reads DAMVIQNPRYQVTQFGKPVTLSCSQTLNHNVMYWYQQKSSQAPKLLFHYYDKDFNNEADTPDNFQSRRPNTSFCFLDIRSPGLGDTAMYLCATSRVAESITYEQYFGPGTRLTVT.

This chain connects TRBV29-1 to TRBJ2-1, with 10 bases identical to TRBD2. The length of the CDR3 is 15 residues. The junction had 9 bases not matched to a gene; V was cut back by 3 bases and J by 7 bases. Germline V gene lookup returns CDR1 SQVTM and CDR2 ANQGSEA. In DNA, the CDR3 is TGCAGCGTTGATCGAACTAGCGGGATAAGAAATGAGCAGTTCTTC. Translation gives CSVDRTSGIRNEQFF.

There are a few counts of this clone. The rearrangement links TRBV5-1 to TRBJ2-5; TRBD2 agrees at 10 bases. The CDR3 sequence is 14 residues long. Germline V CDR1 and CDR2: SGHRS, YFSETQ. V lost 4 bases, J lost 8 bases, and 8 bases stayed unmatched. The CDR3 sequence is CASSDLAGEDTQYF. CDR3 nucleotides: TGCGCCAGCAGCGATCTAGCGGGAGAGGATACCCAGTACTTC.

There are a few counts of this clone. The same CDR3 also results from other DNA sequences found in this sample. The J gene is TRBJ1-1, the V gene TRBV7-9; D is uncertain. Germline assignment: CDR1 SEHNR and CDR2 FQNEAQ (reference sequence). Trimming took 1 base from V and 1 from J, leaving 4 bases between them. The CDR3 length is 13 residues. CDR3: CASSLVANTEAFF. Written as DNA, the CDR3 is TGTGCCAGCAGCTTAGTGGCGAACACTGAAGCTTTCTTT.

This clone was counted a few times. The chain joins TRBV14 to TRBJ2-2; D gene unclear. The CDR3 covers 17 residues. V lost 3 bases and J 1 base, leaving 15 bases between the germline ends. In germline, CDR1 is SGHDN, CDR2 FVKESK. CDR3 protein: CASSQDVWAVNTGELFF. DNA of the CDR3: TGTGCCAGCAGCCAGGATGTCTGGGCGGTGAACACCGGGGAGCTGTTTTTT. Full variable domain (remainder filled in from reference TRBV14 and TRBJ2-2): EAGVTQFPSHSVIEKGQTVTLRCDPISGHDNLYWYRRVMGKEIKFLLHFVKESKQDESGMPNNRFLAERTGGTYSTLKVQPAELEDSGVYFCASSQDVWAVNTGELFFGEGSRLTVL.

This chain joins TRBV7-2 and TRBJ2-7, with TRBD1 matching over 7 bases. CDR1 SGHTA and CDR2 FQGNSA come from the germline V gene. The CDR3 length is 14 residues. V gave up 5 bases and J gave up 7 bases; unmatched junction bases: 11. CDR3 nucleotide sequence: TGTGCCAGCAGCCCCTGGAGAGGGGGCGTGGAGCAGTACTTC. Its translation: CASSPWRGGVEQYF.

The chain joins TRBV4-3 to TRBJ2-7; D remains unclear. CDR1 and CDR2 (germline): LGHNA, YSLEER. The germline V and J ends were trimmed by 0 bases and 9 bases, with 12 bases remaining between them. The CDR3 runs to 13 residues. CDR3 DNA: TGCGCCAGCAGCCAAGATACGGCTAGAAGGCAGTACTTC. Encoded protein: CASSQDTARRQYF.

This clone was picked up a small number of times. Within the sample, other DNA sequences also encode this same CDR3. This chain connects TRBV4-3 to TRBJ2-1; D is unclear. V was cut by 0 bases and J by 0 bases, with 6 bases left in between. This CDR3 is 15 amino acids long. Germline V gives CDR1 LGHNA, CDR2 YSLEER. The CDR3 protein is CASSQEYSSYNEQFF. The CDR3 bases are TGCGCCAGCAGCCAAGAATATAGCTCCTACAATGAGCAGTTCTTC.

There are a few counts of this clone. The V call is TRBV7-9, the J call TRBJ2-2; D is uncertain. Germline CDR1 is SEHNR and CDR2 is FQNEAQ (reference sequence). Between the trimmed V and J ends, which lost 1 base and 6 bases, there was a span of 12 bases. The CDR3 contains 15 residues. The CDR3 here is CASSLVFLSAGELFF. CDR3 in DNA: TGTGCCAGCAGCTTAGTTTTTCTGAGTGCCGGGGAGCTGTTTTTT.

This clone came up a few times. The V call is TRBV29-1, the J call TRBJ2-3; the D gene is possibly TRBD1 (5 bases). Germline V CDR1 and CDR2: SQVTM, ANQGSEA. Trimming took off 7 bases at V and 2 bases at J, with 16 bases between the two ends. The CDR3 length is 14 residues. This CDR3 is CSASGGQLTDTQYF. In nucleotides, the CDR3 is TGCAGCGCGTCAGGCGGACAACTCACAGATACGCAGTATTTT.

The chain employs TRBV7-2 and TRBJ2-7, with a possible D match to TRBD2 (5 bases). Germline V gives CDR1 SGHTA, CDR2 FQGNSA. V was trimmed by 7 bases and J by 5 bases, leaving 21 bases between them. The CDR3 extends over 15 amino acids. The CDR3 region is CASTWESAQRDEQYF. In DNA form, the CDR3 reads TGTGCCAGCACCTGGGAGAGTGCTCAGCGTGACGAGCAGTACTTC.

The CDR3 sequence is CAISPRARAELFF. For the CDR3, the DNA is TGTGCCATCAGCCCGAGAGCGCGCGCGGAGCTGTTTTTT. This chain links TRBV10-3 with TRBJ2-2; D is ambiguous. Germline CDR1 reads ENHRY; CDR2 reads SYGVKD. The ends were cut back, 6 bases at V and 10 bases at J, with 15 bases in the middle. The CDR3 sequence is 13 residues long.

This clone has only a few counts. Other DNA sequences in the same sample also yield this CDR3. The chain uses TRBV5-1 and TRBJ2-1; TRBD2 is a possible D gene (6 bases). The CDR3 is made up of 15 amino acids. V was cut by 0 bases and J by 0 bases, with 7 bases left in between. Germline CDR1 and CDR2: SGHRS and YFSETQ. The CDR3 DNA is TGCGCCAGCAGCTTGGACGGGAGCTCCTACAATGAGCAGTTCTTC. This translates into CASSLDGSSYNEQFF.

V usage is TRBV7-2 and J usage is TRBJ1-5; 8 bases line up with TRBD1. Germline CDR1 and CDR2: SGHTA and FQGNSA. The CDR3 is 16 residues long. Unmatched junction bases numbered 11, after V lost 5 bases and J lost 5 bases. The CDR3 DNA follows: TGTGCCAGCAGCCCAAAGGGACAGGAGGAAGATCAGCCCCAGCATTTT. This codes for CASSPKGQEEDQPQHF.

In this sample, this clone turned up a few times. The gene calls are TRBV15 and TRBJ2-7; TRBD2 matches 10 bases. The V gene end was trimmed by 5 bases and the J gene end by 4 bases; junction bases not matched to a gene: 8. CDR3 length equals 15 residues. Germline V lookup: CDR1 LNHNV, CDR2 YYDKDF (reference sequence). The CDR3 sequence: CATSGGLAGVYEQYF. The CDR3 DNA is TGTGCCACCAGCGGTGGCCTAGCGGGAGTTTACGAGCAGTACTTC. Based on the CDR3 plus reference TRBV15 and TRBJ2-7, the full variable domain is DAMVIQNPRYQVTQFGKPVTLSCSQTLNHNVMYWYQQKSSQAPKLLFHYYDKDFNNEADTPDNFQSRRPNTSFCFLDIRSPGLGDTAMYLCATSGGLAGVYEQYFGPGTRLTVT.

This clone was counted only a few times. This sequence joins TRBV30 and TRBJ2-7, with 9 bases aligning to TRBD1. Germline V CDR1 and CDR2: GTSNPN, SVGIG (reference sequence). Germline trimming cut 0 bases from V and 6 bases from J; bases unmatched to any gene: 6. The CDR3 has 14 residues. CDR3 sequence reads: CAWSVGTGSLEQYF. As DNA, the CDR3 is TGTGCCTGGAGTGTGGGGACAGGGTCACTCGAGCAGTACTTC. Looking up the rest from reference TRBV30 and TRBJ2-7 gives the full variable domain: SQTIHQWPATLVQPVGSPLSLECTVEGTSNPNLYWYRQAAGRGLQLLFYSVGIGQISSEVPQNLSASRPQDRQFILSSKKLLLSDSGFYLCAWSVGTGSLEQYFGPGTRLTVT.

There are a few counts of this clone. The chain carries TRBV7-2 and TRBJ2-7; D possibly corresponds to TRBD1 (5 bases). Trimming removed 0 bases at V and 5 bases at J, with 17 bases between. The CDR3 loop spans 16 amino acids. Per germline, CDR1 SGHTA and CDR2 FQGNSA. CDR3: CASSLAVGLGRNEQYF. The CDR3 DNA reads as TGTGCCAGCAGCTTAGCCGTGGGGCTGGGAAGAAACGAGCAGTACTTC.

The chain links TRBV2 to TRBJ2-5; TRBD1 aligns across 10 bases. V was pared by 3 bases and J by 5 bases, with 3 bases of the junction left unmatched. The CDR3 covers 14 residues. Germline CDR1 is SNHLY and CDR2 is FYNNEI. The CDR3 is CASSDGQGEETQYF. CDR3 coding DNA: TGTGCCAGCAGTGACGGACAGGGGGAGGAGACCCAGTACTTC.

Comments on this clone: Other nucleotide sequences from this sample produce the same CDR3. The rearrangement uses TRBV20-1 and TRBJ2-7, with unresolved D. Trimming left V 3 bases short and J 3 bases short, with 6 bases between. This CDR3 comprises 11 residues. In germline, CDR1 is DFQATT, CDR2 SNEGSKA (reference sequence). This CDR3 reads CSARTGYEQYF. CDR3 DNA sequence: TGCAGTGCTAGGACGGGCTACGAGCAGTACTTC.